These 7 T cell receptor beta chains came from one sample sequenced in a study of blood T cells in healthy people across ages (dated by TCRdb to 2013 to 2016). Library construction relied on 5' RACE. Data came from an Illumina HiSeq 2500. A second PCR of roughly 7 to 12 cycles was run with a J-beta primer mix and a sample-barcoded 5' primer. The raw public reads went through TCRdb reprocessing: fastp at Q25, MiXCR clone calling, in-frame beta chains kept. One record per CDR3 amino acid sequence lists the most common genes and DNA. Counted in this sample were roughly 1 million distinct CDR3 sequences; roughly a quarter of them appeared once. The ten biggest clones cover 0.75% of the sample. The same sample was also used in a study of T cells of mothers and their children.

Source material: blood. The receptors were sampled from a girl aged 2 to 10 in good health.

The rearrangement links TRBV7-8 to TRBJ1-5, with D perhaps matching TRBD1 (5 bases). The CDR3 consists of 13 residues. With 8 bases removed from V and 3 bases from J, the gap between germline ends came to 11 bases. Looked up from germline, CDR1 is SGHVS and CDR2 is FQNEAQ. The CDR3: CASAGGDNQPQHF. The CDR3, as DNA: TGTGCCAGCGCGGGAGGGGACAATCAGCCCCAGCATTTT.

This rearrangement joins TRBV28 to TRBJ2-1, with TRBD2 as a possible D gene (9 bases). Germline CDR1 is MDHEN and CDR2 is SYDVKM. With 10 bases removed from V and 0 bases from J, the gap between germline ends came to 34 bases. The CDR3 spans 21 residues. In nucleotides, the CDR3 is TGTGCCACCGAACAGGGGGTACGGGCGGGAGGGTTGCTTTTCTCCTACAATGAGCAGTTCTTC. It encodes CATEQGVRAGGLLFSYNEQFF.

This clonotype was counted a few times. The CDR3 reads CASSPAWRGDNEQFF. CDR3 DNA: TGCGCCAGCAGTCCGGCTTGGAGGGGGGACAATGAGCAGTTCTTC. This chain links TRBV4-1 with TRBJ2-1; D may match TRBD1 or TRBD2 (6 bases each). Per the germline V gene, CDR1 is MGHRA and CDR2 is YSYEKL. With 6 bases removed from V and 5 bases from J, the gap between germline ends came to 17 bases. CDR3 length: 15 amino acids.

The CDR3 bases are TGTGCCAGCAGCTTGAACAGGGTTGGGTACGAGCAGTACTTC. Translated, it gives CASSLNRVGYEQYF. The V call is TRBV7-2, the J call TRBJ2-7; the D gene is possibly TRBD1 (6 bases). The CDR3 covers 14 residues. Trimming took off 3 bases at V and 4 bases at J, with 13 bases between the two ends. The germline V gene encodes CDR1 SGHTA and CDR2 FQGNSA.

CDR3 coding DNA: TGTGCCACCAGTGACCCAACTAGCGGAGGATACAATGAGCAGTTCTTC. It encodes CATSDPTSGGYNEQFF. This chain uses TRBV24-1 with TRBJ2-5; 8 nucleotides agree with TRBD2. The J call is in doubt because the DNA end fits TRBJ2-1 better. Germline loops: CDR1 KGHDR, CDR2 SFDVKD. There are 16 residues in the CDR3.

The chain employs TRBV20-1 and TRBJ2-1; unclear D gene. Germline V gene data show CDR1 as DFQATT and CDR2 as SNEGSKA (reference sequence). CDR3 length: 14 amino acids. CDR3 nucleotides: TGCAGCCTGCAGGCCCCGGGCTCCTACAATGAGCAGTTCTTC. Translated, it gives CSLQAPGSYNEQFF.

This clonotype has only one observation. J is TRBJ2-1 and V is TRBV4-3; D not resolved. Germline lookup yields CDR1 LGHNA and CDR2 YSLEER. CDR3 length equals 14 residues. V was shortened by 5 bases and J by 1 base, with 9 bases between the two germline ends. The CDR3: CASSGSTSYNEQFF. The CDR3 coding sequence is TGCGCCAGCAGCGGGTCAACGTCCTACAATGAGCAGTTCTTC.